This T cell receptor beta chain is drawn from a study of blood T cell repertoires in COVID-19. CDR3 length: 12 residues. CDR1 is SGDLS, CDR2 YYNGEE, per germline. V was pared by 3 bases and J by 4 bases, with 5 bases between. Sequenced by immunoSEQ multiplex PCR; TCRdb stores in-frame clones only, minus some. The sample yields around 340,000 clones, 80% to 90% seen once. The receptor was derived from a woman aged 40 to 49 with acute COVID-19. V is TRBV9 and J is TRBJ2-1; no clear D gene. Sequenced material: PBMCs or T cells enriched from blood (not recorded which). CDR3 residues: CASSETYNEQFF. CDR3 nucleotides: TGTGCCAGCAGCGAAACTTACAATGAGCAGTTCTTC.